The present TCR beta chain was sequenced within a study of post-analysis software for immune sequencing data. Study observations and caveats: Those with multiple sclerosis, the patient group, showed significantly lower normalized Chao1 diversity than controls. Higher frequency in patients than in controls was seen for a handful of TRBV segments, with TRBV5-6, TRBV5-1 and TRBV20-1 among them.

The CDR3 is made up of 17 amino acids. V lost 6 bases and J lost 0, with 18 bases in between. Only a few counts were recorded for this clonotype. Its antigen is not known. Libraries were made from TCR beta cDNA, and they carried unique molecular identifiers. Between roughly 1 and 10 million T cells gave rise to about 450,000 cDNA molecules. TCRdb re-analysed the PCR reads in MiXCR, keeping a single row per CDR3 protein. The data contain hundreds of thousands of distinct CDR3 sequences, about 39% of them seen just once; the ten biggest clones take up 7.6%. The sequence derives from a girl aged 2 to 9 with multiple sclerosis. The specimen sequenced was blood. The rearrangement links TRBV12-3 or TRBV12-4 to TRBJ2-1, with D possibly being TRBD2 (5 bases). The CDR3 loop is CASSPGEGGSSYNEQFF. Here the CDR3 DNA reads TGTGCCAGCAGCCCCGGGGAAGGTGGGAGCTCCTACAATGAGCAGTTCTTC.